Following are 5 T cell receptor beta chains from one sample sequenced in a study of blood T cells in healthy people across ages. Sample-barcoded 5' priming and a J-beta primer mix drove a second PCR of 7 to 11 cycles. TCRdb re-called the 5' RACE reads with MiXCR, one entry per CDR3 protein. The sample has more than 1,400,000 distinct CDR3 sequences, about 40% seen once; the top ten hold 7% to 9%. Input material: blood. These receptors all come from a woman aged 18-29 years in good health.

This clonotype has more than one count but fewer than ten. The chain combines TRBV7-2 with TRBJ2-1; no reliable D call. This CDR3 has 11 amino acids. Germline loops: CDR1 SGHTA, CDR2 FQGNSA. Trimming stripped 5 bases from V and 9 bases from J, with 8 bases between. CDR3 sequence reads: CASSPSSEQFF. In nucleotides, the CDR3 is TGTGCCAGCAGCCCTTCGAGTGAGCAGTTCTTC.

At least ten counts were recorded for this clonotype. The V gene is TRBV29-1, the J gene TRBJ2-3, with a weak D call TRBD1 (6 bases). The germline V gene encodes CDR1 SQVTM and CDR2 ANQGSEA. This CDR3 has 14 residues. V lost 4 bases, J lost 1 base, and 12 bases lay in between. The DNA of the CDR3 is TGCAGCGTTGGATCTGGACAGCGCACAGATACGCAGTATTTT. Translation: CSVGSGQRTDTQYF.

The CDR3 DNA is TGTGCCAGCAGTCCGGGGACAGGGGGGACGGAAAAACTGTTTTTT. Encoded protein: CASSPGTGGTEKLFF. The gene calls are TRBV27 and TRBJ1-4; TRBD1 matches 11 bases. The germline V gene has CDR1 MNHEY and CDR2 SMNVEV (reference sequence). The CDR3 sequence is 15 residues long. V trimming: 5 bases; J trimming: 8 bases; junction bases outside the gene matches: 7.

V usage is TRBV20-1 and J usage is TRBJ2-3; D is perhaps TRBD2 (5 bases). The V and J ends lost 1 base and 0 bases respectively, with 11 bases between them. The CDR3 consists of 15 residues. Germline assignment: CDR1 DFQATT and CDR2 SNEGSKA (reference sequence). CDR3 sequence: CSARVATTSTDTQYF. The CDR3, as DNA: TGCAGTGCTAGAGTCGCGACTACTAGCACAGATACGCAGTATTTT.

The J gene is TRBJ1-6, the V gene TRBV28; a possible D gene is TRBD1 (5 bases). Deletions cut 7 bases from V and 4 bases from J, with 11 bases between. The CDR3 sequence is 14 residues long. CDR1 is MDHEN, CDR2 SYDVKM, per germline. This chain's CDR3 is CASTPGRYNSPLHF. Here the CDR3 DNA reads TGTGCCAGCACTCCGGGACGGTATAATTCACCCCTCCACTTT. The full variable domain, rest sourced from reference TRBV28 and TRBJ1-6, is DVKVTQSSRYLVKRTGEKVFLECVQDMDHENMFWYRQDPGLGLRLIYFSYDVKMKEKGDIPEGYSVSREKKERFSLILESASTNQTSMYLCASTPGRYNSPLHFGNGTRLTVT.